This T cell receptor beta chain was sequenced for a study of blood T cell repertoires in COVID-19 (dated by TCRdb to the early 2020s). For context, the study as a whole: Collaborator samples came from the United States, Italy and Spain and covered acute and convalescent phases of COVID-19. The material from the prospective study consisted of cDNA or gDNA derived from T cells, B-cell-depleted T cells, or PBMCs. Subjects who had been exposed to COVID-19, were actively infected with it, or had recovered from it provided the deeply sampled blood TCRbeta repertoires that made up the dataset. The repertoires were released in a freely available public database intended as a resource for research on the immune response to SARS-CoV-2. Samples were obtained from the ongoing ImmuneRACE study (first 160 participants) and from 950 to 1,500 subjects provided by 6 global collaborators. Sample metadata almost always included a de-identified subject ID, COVID-19 status, age in years and sex. Where HLA class I and class II types were available, the types were taken from metadata supplied by the sample provider, not from assay-based typing. General findings and caveats noted by the study authors: Clinical and demographic metadata were provided uncurated, with the amount varying by source and participant.

To note about this clone: No antigen is known for it. Per-nucleotide qualities are absent, and no much larger clonotype sits a single base away.

TCRbeta CDR3 regions were amplified from genomic DNA using the immunoSEQ Assay, a bias-controlled multiplex PCR. The paper's processing steps were these. Nucleated cell counts per sample were estimated from amplification of reference gene primers within the assay. Sequence reads were collapsed and filtered to measure the absolute abundance of every unique TCRbeta CDR3 rearrangement. For each sample, productive Simpson clonality was calculated as the square root of Simpson's diversity index across productive rearrangements. In TCRdb, the immuneACCESS table is reduced to in-frame sequences with V and J assigned. These tables do not hold every clone; where another copy was compared, an unresolved V gene accounts for under half, and the others remain unexplained. D and trimming come from the DNA, and the V and J calls and clone size come from that table. The sample table records more than 12,000 clones; roughly nine tenths of these occur just once. 2% to 3% of the sample goes to the ten largest clones.

The germline V gene yields WSHSY for CDR1 and SAAADI for CDR2. V loses 6 bases at its end and J loses 4 bases; junction bases beyond the gene matches: 5. The CDR3 contains 14 residues, cysteine and phenylalanine counted. Only the CDR3 part of the read is kept: 42 bases, read in frame from the first base. Whole blood was collected in K2EDTA tubes by collaborating institutions according to the institutions' own protocols. For TCRbeta analysis, collaborators shipped samples as frozen whole blood, isolated PBMCs, or DNA extracted from either of those sample types. The clonotype was recovered from a woman in her 70s in a cohort sampled during active or convalescent COVID-19. Specimen: peripheral blood. The V gene is TRBV10-2 and the J gene is TRBJ1-1; 10 of the junction bases match TRBD1. In nucleotide form, the sequence is TGCGCCAGCAGGACAGGGGGCTCAAGCACTGAAGCTTTCTTT. Its translation is CASRTGGSSTEAFF.